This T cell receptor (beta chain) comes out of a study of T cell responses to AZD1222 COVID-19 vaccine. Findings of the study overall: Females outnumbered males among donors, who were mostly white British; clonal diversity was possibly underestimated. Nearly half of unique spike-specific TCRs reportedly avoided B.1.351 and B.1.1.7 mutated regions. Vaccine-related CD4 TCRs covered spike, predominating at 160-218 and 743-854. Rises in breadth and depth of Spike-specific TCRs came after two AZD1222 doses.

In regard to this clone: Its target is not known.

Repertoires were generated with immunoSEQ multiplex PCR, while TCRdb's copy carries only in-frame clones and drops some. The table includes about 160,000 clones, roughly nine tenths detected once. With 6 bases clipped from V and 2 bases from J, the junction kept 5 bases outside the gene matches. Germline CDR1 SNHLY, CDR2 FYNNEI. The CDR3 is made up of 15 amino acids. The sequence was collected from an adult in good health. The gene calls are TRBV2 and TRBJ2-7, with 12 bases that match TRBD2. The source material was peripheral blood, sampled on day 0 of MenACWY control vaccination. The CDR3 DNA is TGTGCCAGCAGCACGGGACTAGCGGGTCCCTACGAGCAGTACTTC. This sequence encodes CASSTGLAGPYEQYF.